The 11 T cell receptor beta chains below come from one sample, sequenced in a study of T cell clusters in autoimmune cytopenias. TRB rearrangements were amplified by touch-down multiplex PCR with mixed TRB-A/B primers. One entry per CDR3 protein, without DNA, is what TCRdb gives after re-calling the multiplex PCR reads. This specimen shows roughly 15,000 distinct CDR3 sequences; the ten leading clones hold around 3.5%. TRB amplification used approximately 270 ng of peripheral blood genomic DNA. These data were also reused for a study on T cell repertoires in aging, cancer and after chemotherapy.

Sequencing was carried out using peripheral blood. All receptors come from a human donor in good health.

V usage is TRBV11-3 and J usage is TRBJ1-1. Germline V CDR1 and CDR2: SGHNT, YENEEA. The CDR3 length is 13 residues. The CDR3 loop is CASSLAEQLEAFF.

This sequence joins TRBV30 and TRBJ1-3. Germline V gene data show CDR1 as GTSNPN and CDR2 as SVGIG (reference sequence). This CDR3 is 16 amino acids long. CDR3 loop: CAWSVDSTGRENTIYF.

This chain joins TRBV5-4 and TRBJ2-1; the TCRdb D gene call, TRBD1, has no DNA to confirm it. The CDR3 totals 12 residues. Germline CDR1 SGHNT, CDR2 YYREEE (reference sequence). The chain's CDR3 is CASSLGGPFQFF.

V gene TRBV6-1 combines with J gene TRBJ2-3; lacking DNA, the TRBD1 call made by TCRdb goes unchecked. CDR3 length: 13 amino acids. Germline V lookup: CDR1 MNHNS, CDR2 SASEGT. CDR3 in amino acids: CASSSGGSDTQYF.

The chain recombines TRBV19 with TRBJ1-4; TCRdb's assignment of TRBD1 cannot be checked, as there is no DNA. This CDR3 contains 12 residues. Germline values: CDR1 LNHDA, CDR2 SQIVND (reference sequence). The CDR3 loop reads CASSIGGKKLFF.

The chain is built from TRBV6-5 and TRBJ1-1; the TCRdb D gene call, TRBD1, has no DNA to confirm it. In germline, CDR1 is MNHEY, CDR2 SVGAGI. The CDR3 length is 15 residues. The CDR3 region is CASRGRTGVNTEAFF.

The rearrangement joins TRBV6-5 to TRBJ1-4. The CDR3 contains 14 residues. Germline-derived CDR1 and CDR2 are MNHEY and SVGAGI. CDR3: CASSPLGISAKLFF.

The chain employs TRBV6-4 and TRBJ2-3; TCRdb picks TRBD1, but there is no DNA to check that call. The CDR3 is 15 residues long. The germline V gene has CDR1 MRHNA and CDR2 SNTAGT. CDR3: CATSDLGVGPDTQYF.

The genes are TRBV18 and TRBJ1-1. The germline CDR1 and CDR2 sequences are KGHSH and LQKENI. This CDR3 is built from 13 residues. CDR3 residues: CASSSDLNTEAFF.

The CDR3: CASKHGSAGYGYTF. V and J are TRBV19 and TRBJ1-2. Germline assignment: CDR1 LNHDA and CDR2 SQIVND (reference sequence). The CDR3 extends over 14 amino acids.

The rearrangement uses TRBV30 and TRBJ1-1; TCRdb's D call, TRBD1, is unchecked because there is no DNA. This CDR3 has 12 residues. Germline loops: CDR1 GTSNPN, CDR2 SVGIG (reference sequence). CDR3 amino acids: CAWQGMNTEAFF.